This paragraph covers one T cell receptor (beta chain) sequence. This entry is derived from a study of blood T cell repertoires in COVID-19. Study information: T cells, B-cell-depleted T cells, or PBMCs supplied cDNA or gDNA.

Individuals aged about 18 to 89 years were recruited from 24 US areas. In germline, CDR1 is MNHEY, CDR2 SMNVEV (reference sequence). CDR3 length: 15 residues. Trimming took 7 bases from V and 7 from J, leaving 22 bases between them. As handled by the study authors: Estimated nucleated cell counts came from reference gene primer amplification. The method was immunoSEQ multiplex PCR; TCRdb's version includes in-frame clones alone and lacks a portion of them. V, J and clone size reflect that table, while D and trimming were determined from the DNA. This repertoire shows 350,000 to 400,000 clones, approximately 89% found once; its top ten account for 0.8% to 0.9%.

The chain uses TRBV27 and TRBJ1-1; D may be TRBD1 (5 bases). The sequence was collected from a woman in her forties who had been exposed to COVID-19. The sequencing input was PBMCs or T cells enriched from blood (not recorded which). For the CDR3, the DNA is TGTGCCAGCACCAACCTAGGGGCCCTCGGCGTTGAAGCTTTCTTT. This gives the protein CASTNLGALGVEAFF.